This TCR beta chain was recorded in a study of blood T cell repertoires in COVID-19. About the research overall: Whether acute or convalescent, the COVID-19 samples came from the United States, Italy and Spain. T cells, B-cell-depleted T cells, or PBMCs provided the cDNA or gDNA that served as material.

V gave up 0 bases and J gave up 2 bases, with 13 bases separating them. Looked up from germline, CDR1 is MNHEY and CDR2 is SMNVEV (reference sequence). This CDR3 is built from 16 residues. Original analysis: For nucleated cells, counts were estimated from reference gene primer amplification. TCRdb's copy holds only in-frame clones and misses some; the assay was immunoSEQ multiplex PCR. Clonal size and the V and J genes are those of that table, whereas D and trimming came from the DNA. The sample carries around 200,000 clones, approximately 84% recorded once. The rearrangement uses TRBV27 and TRBJ1-2; D is undetermined. This clonotype originated in a human donor in a cohort sampled during active COVID-19. What was sequenced was peripheral blood. The CDR3 here is CASSLSEGPTNYGYTF. The CDR3 DNA is TGTGCCAGCAGTTTATCAGAGGGTCCTACAAACTATGGCTACACCTTC.